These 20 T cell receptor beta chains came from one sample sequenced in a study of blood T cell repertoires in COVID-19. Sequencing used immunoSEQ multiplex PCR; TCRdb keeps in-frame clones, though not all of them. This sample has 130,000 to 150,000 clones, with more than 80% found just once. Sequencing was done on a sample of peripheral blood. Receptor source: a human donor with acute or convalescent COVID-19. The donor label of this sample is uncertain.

CDR3 sequence reads: CASSLKTSTGAFF. In DNA, the CDR3 is TGCGCCAGCAGCTTGAAAACCTCTACGGGAGCTTTCTTT. V and J are TRBV5-1 and TRBJ1-1, with unresolved D. This CDR3 is built from 13 residues. V was shortened by 1 base and J by 10 bases, with 14 bases between the two germline ends. Germline CDR1 and CDR2: SGHRS and YFSETQ.

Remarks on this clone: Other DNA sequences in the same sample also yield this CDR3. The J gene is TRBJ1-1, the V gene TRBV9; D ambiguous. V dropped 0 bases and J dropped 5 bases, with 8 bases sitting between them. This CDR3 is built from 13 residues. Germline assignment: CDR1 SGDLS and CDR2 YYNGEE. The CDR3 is CASSVGVGTEAFF. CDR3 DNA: TGTGCCAGCAGCGTAGGGGTCGGGACTGAAGCTTTCTTT.

The CDR3, as DNA: TGTGCCACCAGCAGAGATCGCGGGGGTGGCTATGGCTACACCTTC. Protein: CATSRDRGGGYGYTF. The rearrangement joins TRBV15 to TRBJ1-2; a weak D match, TRBD1 (5 bases). The V gene's germline CDR1 is LNHNV and CDR2 YYDKDF (reference sequence). The CDR3 spans 15 residues. The V end lost 0 bases, the J end lost 4 bases, and 12 bases lay between the germline ends.

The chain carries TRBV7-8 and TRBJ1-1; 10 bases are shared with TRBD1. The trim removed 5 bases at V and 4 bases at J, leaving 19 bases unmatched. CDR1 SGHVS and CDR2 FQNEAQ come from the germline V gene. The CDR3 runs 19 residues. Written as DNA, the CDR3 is TGTGCCAGCAGCCCCCCCTGGGGACAGGGGCGGTCGGGAGGCACTGAAGCTTTCTTT. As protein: CASSPPWGQGRSGGTEAFF.

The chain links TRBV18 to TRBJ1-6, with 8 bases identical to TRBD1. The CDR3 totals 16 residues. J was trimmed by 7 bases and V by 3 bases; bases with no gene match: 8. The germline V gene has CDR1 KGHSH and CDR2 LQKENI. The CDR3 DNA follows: TGTGCCAGCTCACCTAAGACAGGGGTAGGAAATTCACCCCTCCACTTT. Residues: CASSPKTGVGNSPLHF.

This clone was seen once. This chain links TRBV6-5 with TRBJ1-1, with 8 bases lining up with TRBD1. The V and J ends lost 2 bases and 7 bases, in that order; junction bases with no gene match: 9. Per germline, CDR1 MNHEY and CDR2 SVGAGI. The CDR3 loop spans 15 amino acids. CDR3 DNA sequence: TGTGCCAGCAGTTACCGAGGACAGGGCTCCGGTGAAGCTTTCTTT. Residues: CASSYRGQGSGEAFF.

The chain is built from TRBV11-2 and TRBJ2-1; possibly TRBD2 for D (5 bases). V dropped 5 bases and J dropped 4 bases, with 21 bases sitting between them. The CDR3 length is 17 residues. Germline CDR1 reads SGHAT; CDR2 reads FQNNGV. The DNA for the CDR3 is TGTGCCAGCAGCGCAACAAAAGGGAGCTGGCTTTACAATGAGCAGTTCTTC. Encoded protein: CASSATKGSWLYNEQFF.

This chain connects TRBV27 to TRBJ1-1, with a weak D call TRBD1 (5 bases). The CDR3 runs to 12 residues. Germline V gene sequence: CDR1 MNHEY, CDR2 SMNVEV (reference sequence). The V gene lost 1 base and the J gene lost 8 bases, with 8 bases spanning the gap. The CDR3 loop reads CASSLFPGEAFF. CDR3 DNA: TGTGCCAGCAGTTTATTTCCAGGGGAAGCTTTCTTT.

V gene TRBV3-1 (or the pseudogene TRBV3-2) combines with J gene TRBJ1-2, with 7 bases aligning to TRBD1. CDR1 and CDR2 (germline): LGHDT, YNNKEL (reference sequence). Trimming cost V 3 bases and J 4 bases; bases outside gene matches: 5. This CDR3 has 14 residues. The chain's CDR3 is CASSQGTDPYGYTF. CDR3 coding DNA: TGTGCCAGCAGCCAGGGGACAGACCCCTATGGCTACACCTTC.

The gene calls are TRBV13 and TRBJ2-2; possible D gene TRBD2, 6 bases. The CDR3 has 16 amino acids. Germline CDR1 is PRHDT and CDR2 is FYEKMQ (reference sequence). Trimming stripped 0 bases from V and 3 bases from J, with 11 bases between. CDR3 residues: CASSLGTLAYTGELFF. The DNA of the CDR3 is TGTGCCAGCAGCTTAGGGACCCTAGCGTACACCGGGGAGCTGTTTTTT.

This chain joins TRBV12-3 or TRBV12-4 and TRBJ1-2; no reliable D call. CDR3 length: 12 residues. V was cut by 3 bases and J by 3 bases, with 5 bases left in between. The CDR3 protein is CASSFGDYGYTF. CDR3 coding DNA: TGTGCCAGCAGTTTCGGGGACTATGGCTACACCTTC.

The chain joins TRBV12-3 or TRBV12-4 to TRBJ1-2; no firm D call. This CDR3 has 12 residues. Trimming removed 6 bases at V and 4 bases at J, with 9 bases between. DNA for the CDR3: TGTGCCAGCAGGTCGGGGATCTATGGCTACACCTTC. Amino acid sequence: CASRSGIYGYTF.

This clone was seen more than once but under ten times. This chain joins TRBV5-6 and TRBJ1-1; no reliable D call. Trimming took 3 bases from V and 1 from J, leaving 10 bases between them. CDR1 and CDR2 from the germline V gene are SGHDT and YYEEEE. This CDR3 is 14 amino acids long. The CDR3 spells CASSSQSPNTEAFF. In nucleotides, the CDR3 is TGTGCCAGCAGCTCCCAAAGCCCGAACACTGAAGCTTTCTTT.

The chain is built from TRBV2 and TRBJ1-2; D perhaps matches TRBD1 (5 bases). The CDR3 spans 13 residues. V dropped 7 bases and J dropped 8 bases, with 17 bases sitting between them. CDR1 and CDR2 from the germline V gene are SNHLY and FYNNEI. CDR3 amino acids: CASKEGTVNGYTF. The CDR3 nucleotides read TGTGCCAGCAAGGAAGGGACTGTCAACGGCTACACCTTC.

CDR3 DNA sequence: TGTGCCAGCAGTGCACGGGGGGCGGGTGATTCACCCCTCCACTTT. Residues: CASSARGAGDSPLHF. The chain recombines TRBV2 with TRBJ1-6, with D perhaps TRBD1 (6 bases). Trimming shortened V by 4 bases and J by 8 bases, and 15 bases separated the two germline ends. Germline V CDR1 and CDR2: SNHLY, FYNNEI. The CDR3 spans 15 residues.

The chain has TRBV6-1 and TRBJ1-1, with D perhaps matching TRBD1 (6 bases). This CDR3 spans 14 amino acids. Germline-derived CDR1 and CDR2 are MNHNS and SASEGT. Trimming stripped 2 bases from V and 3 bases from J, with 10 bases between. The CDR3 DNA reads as TGTGCCAGCAGTGAACCTGCAGGGGACACTGAAGCTTTCTTT. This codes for CASSEPAGDTEAFF.

The CDR3: CASRGRGQETQYF. The CDR3 region has the DNA TGTGCCAGCCGCGGGAGGGGTCAAGAGACCCAGTACTTC. The J gene is TRBJ2-5, the V gene TRBV28, with TRBD2 identical over 9 bases. The CDR3 totals 13 residues. J gave up 2 bases and V 8 bases, and 3 bases lay outside the gene matches. CDR1 MDHEN and CDR2 SYDVKM come from the germline V gene.

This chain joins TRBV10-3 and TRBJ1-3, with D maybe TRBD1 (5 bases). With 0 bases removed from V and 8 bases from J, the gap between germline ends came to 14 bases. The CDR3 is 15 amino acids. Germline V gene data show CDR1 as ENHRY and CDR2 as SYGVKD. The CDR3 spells CAISESKGARDTIYF. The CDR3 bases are TGTGCCATCAGTGAGTCTAAAGGGGCCCGTGACACCATATATTTT.

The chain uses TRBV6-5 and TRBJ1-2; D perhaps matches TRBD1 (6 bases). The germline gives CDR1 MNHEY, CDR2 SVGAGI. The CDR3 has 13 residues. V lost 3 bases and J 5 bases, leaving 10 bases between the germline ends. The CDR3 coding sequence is TGTGCCAGCAGTTATGGGGACATGTATGGCTACACCTTC. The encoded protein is CASSYGDMYGYTF.

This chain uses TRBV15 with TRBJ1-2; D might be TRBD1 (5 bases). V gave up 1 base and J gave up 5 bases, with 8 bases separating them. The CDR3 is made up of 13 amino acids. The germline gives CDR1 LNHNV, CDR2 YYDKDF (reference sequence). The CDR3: CATSRGEGYGYTF. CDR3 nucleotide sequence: TGTGCCACCAGCAGAGGGGAGGGGTATGGCTACACCTTC.